This TCR beta chain was obtained from a study of T cell responses to AZD1222 COVID-19 vaccine. Regarding the study as a whole: There were mostly white British donors and more females than males, and clonal diversity was possibly underestimated. CD4 TCRs associated with vaccination spanned spike, dominating at 160-218 and 743-854.

Repertoires were generated with immunoSEQ multiplex PCR, while TCRdb's copy carries only in-frame clones and drops some. This table has more than 85,000 clones, about 88% appearing once. Trimming took off 0 bases at V and 5 bases at J, with 10 bases between the two ends. Per germline, CDR1 SGHNT and CDR2 YENEEA. This CDR3 contains 14 residues. On this clone itself: Its antigen is not known.

The sequencing here drew on peripheral blood, taken on day 0 of AZD1222 vaccination. The receptor was isolated from an adult in good health. The V gene is TRBV11-3, the J gene TRBJ2-5; tentatively, D is TRBD2 (6 bases). CDR3 DNA: TGTGCCAGCAGCTTAGAGCTTCGGGGGGAGACCCAGTACTTC. The encoded protein is CASSLELRGETQYF.